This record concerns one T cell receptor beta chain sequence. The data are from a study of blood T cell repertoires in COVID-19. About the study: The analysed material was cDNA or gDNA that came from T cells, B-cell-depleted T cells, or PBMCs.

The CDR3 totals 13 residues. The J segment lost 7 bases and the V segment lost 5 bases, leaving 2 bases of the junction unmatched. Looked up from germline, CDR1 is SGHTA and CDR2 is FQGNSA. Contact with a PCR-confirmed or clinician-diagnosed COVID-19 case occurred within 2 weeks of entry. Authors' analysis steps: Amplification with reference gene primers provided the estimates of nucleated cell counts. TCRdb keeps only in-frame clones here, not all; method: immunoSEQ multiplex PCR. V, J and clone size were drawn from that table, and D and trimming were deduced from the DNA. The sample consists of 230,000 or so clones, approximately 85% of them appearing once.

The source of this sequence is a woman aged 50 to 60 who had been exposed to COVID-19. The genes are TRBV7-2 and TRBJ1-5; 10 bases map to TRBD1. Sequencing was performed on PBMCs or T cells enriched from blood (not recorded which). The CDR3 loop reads CASSTDRGQPQHF. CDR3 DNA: TGTGCCAGCAGCACGGACAGGGGGCAGCCCCAGCATTTT.